A single TCR beta chain is shown here with its context. Its antigen is not identified. Before any sequencing was done, the ViraFEST assay used viral peptide pools to expand antigen-specific CD4+ T cells. Culture proceeded for approximately nine days, and CD4+ T cells were then isolated. Testing of the vaccine recipients showed negative nucleocapsid antibodies and no prior SARS-CoV-2 infection. Wells each received around 2 million PBMC, cultured with 10 IU/ml IL-2 and 9.5 to 10 ug/ml peptides. A half-medium replacement with IL-2 medium was carried out on days 3 and 7. Data came from immunoSEQ multiplex PCR; TCRdb stores just in-frame clones and leaves some out. The sample shows more than 20,000 clones, roughly 78% of them seen only once. The sample comes from a study of vaccination effects on CD4 cells after COVID-19. Findings of the study overall: Convalescent patients were few in the study, and early post-infection timepoints were absent.

Sequenced here: CD4+ T cells from PBMCs cultured with HCoV-NL63 spike peptides, sampled before COVID-19 vaccination. This TCR was recovered from a human donor who received a COVID-19 vaccine.

CDR3: CASSLTGVRADTQYF. The CDR3 nucleotides read TGCGCCAGCAGCTTGACAGGGGTCAGGGCAGATACGCAGTATTTT. V is TRBV5-1 and J is TRBJ2-3; 7 bases are a match to TRBD1. Germline-derived CDR1 and CDR2 are SGHRS and YFSETQ. The V and J ends lost 1 base and 4 bases, in that order; junction bases with no gene match: 6. This CDR3 comprises 15 residues.